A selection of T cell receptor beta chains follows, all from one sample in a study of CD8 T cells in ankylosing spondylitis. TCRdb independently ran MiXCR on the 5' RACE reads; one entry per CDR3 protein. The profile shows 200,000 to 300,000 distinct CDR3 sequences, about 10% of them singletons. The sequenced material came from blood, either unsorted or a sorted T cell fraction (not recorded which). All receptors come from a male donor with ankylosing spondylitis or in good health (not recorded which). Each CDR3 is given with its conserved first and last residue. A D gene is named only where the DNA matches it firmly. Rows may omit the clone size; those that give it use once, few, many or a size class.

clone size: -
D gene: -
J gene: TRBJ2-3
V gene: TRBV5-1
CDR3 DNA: TGCGCCAGCAGCTTGTTGGCTTCCCTTGGCACAGATACGCAGTATTTT
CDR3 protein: CASSLLASLGTDTQYF

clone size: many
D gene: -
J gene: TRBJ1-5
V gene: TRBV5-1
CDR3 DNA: TGCGCCAGCAGTTCAGGGGCCGCCCCCGATCAGCCCCAGCATTTT
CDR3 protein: CASSSGAAPDQPQHF

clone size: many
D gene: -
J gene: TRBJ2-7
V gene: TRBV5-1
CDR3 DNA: TGCGCCAGCAGCTTGGAGGCCAGTCCCTACGAGCAGTACTTC
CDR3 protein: CASSLEASPYEQYF

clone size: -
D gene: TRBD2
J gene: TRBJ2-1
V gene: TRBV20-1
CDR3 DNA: TGCAGTGCTAGCGGGGGGGCCCGTAATGAGCAGTTCTTC
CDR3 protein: CSASGGARNEQFF

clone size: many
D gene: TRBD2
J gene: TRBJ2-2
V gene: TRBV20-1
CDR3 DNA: TGCAGTGCTCCCACTAGCGGGTTAACCGGGGAGCTGTTTTTT
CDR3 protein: CSAPTSGLTGELFF

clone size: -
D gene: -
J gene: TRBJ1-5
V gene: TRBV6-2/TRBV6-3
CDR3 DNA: TGTGCCAGCAGTTACTTGTGGACACTTAGCAATCAGCCCCAGCATTTT
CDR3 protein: CASSYLWTLSNQPQHF

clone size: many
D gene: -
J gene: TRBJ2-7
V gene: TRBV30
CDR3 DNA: TGTGCCTGGAAAGGCGCAGGCACAAAGTACTTC
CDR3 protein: CAWKGAGTKYF

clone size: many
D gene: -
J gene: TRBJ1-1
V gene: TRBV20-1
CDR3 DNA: TGCAGTGCCCCTGAGCGTGTCACTGAAGCTTTCTTT
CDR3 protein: CSAPERVTEAFF

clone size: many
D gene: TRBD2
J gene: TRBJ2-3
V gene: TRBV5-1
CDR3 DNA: TGCGCCAGCAGCTTGGGGGGGGGAAGCACAGATACGCAGTATTTT
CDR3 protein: CASSLGGGSTDTQYF

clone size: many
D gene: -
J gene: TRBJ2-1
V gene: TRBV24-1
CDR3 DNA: TGTGCCACCAGTGAATCAGGGAGCTCCTACAATGAGCAGTTCTTC
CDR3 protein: CATSESGSSYNEQFF

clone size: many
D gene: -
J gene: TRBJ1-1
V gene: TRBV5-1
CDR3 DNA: TGCGCCAGCAGCTTTGGGGGCTTGAACACTGAAGCTTTCTTT
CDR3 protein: CASSFGGLNTEAFF

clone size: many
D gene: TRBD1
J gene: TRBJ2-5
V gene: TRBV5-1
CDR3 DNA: TGCGCCAGCAGCTTGCGGACAGGGCCCGGAGGGGAGACCCAGTACTTC
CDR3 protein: CASSLRTGPGGETQYF

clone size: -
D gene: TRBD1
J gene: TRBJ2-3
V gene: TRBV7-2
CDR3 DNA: TGTGCCAGCAGCTTGACAGGGGGCATATCAGATACGCAGTATTTT
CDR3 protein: CASSLTGGISDTQYF

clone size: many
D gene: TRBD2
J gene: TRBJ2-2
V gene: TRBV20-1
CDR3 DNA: TGCAGTGCTAGACAGCTAGCGGGCGGTGAACGGAACACCGGGGAGCTGTTTTTT
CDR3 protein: CSARQLAGGERNTGELFF

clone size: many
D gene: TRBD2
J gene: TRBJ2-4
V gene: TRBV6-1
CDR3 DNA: TGTGCCAGCAGCCGCGGCTTTATAGCGGGAGGGAACATTCAGTACTTC
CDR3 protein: CASSRGFIAGGNIQYF

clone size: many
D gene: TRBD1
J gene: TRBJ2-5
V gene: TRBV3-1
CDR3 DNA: TGTGCCAGCAGCCAAAACACAGGGGGAAGGACCCAGTACTTC
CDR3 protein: CASSQNTGGRTQYF

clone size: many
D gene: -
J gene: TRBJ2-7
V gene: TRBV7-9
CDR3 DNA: TGTGCCAGCAGCTCCGTATACGAGCAGTACTTC
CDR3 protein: CASSSVYEQYF

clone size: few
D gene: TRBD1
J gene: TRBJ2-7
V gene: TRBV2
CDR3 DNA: TGTGCCAGCAGTGCCGGGACAGGGGGTCCCTACGAGCAGTACTTC
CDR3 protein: CASSAGTGGPYEQYF

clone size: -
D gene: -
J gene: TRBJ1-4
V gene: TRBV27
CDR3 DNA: TGTGCCAGCAGAGGCAGGGAGTCCCAAAAACTGTTTTTT
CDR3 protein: CASRGRESQKLFF

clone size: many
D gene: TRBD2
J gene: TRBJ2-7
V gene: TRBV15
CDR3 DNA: TGTGCCACCAGCACTACCTCTAATCTAGCGGGAGGTTACGAGCAGTACTTC
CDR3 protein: CATSTTSNLAGGYEQYF

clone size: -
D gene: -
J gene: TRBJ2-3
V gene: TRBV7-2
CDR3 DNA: TGTGCCAGCAGCGATATTACCGGGACCGCGCAGTATTTT
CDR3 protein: CASSDITGTAQYF

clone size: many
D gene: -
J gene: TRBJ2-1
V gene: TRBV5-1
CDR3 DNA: TGCGCCAGCAGCCCCGGGACTTCTACCGGGAATGAGCAGTTCTTC
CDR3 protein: CASSPGTSTGNEQFF

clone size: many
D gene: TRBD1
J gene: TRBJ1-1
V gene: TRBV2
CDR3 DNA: TGTGCCAGCGTTGGGGTAGGGACAGCGAACACTGAAGCTTTCTTT
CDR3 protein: CASVGVGTANTEAFF

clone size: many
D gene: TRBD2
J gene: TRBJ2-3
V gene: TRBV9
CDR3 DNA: TGTGCCAGCAGAGTAACTAGCGACCCCATGGGTACGCAGTATTTT
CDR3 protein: CASRVTSDPMGTQYF

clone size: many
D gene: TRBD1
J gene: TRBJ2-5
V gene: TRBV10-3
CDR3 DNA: TGTGCCATCAGTGCTTCCGGGACAGCCGTCGGAGAGACCCAGTACTTC
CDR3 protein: CAISASGTAVGETQYF

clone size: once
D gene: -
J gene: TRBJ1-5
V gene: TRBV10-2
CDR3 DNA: TGCGCCAGCAGTGTCCACACGTCCCGCCAGCCCCAGCATTTT
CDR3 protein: CASSVHTSRQPQHF

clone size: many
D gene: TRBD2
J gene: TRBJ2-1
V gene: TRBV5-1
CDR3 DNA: TGCGCCAGCAGCTTGGTACTAGCGGGAAACAATGAGCAGTTCTTC
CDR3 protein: CASSLVLAGNNEQFF

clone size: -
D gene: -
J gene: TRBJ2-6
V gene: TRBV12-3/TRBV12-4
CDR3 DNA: TGTGCCAGCAGGACGGGTGTACCTGGGGCCAACGTCCTGACTTTC
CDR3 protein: CASRTGVPGANVLTF

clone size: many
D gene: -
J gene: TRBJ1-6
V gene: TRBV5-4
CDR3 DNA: TGTGCCAGCAGCTTAAACAAGAACTCACCCCTCCACTTT
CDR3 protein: CASSLNKNSPLHF

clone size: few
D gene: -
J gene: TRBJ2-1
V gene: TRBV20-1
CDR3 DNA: TGCAGTGCTAGAGATCCTCCCGGGGCTTACAATGAGCAGTTCTTC
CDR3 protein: CSARDPPGAYNEQFF

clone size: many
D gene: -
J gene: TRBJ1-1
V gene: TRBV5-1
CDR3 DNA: TGCGCCAGCAGCCAGGCCCTCGTGGGGGCTGAAGCTTTCTTT
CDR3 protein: CASSQALVGAEAFF

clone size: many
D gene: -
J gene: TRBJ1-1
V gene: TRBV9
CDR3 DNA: TGTGCCAGCAGCCCAGCCCTTATGAACACTGAAGCTTTCTTT
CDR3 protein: CASSPALMNTEAFF

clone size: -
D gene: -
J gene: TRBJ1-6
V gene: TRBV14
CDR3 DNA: TGTGCCAGCAGCCCCCTCCAGGGAAGTGGTTCACCCCTCCACTTT
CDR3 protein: CASSPLQGSGSPLHF

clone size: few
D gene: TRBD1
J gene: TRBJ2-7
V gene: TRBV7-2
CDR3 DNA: TGTGCCAGCAGCTGGGACAGGGAGGAGATCTACGAGCAGTACTTC
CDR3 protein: CASSWDREEIYEQYF

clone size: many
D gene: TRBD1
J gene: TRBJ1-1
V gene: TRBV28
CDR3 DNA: TGTGCCAGCCGGGACAGGGGGCTGTTAACTGAAGCTTTCTTT
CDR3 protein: CASRDRGLLTEAFF

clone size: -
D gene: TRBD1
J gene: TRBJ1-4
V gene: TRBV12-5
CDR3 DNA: TGTGCTAGTGGACAGGGGCGGGAAAAACTGTTTTTT
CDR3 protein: CASGQGREKLFF

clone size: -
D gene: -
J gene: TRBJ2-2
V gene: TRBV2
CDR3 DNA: TGTACCAGCAGTGAAAGGGCAGCCCAATACACCGGGGAGCTGTTTTTT
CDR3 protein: CTSSERAAQYTGELFF

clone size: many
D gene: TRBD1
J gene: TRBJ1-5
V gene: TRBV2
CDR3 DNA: TGTGCCAGCAGTGCTGCGACAGGGCGCCCCAATCAGCCCCAGCATTTT
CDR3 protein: CASSAATGRPNQPQHF

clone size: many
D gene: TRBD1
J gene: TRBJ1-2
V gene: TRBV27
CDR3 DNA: TGTGCCAGCGGGATACCGGGACAGGGGACGAATGGCTACACCTTC
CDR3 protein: CASGIPGQGTNGYTF

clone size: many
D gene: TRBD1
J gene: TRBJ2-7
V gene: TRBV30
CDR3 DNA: TGTGCCTGGAGTAAGACAGGGGGCGTCCGGTCGGGGAACGAGCAGTACTTC
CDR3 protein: CAWSKTGGVRSGNEQYF

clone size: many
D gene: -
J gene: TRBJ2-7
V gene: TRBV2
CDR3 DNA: TGTGCCAGCAGCTTGGGACTCCCGAGCTCCTACGAGCAGTACTTC
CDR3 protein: CASSLGLPSSYEQYF

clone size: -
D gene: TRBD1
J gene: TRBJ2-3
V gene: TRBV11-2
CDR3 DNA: TGTGCCAGCAGCCACGATTTAGGGCTACAGGGGAGTTATAGCACAGATACGCAGTATTTT
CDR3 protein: CASSHDLGLQGSYSTDTQYF

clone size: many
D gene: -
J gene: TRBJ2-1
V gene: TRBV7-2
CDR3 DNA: TGTGCCAGCAGCCTCGACCAAAATGAGCAGTTCTTC
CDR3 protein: CASSLDQNEQFF

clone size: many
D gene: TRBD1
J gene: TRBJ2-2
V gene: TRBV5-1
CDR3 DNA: TGCGCCAGCAGCCCCATAACAGGGGACACCGGGGAGCTGTTTTTT
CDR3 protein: CASSPITGDTGELFF

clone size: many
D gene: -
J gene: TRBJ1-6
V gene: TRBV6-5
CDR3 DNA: TGTGCCAGCAGTTACTCTAACGGGGGCGGTAATTCACCCCTCCACTTT
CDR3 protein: CASSYSNGGGNSPLHF

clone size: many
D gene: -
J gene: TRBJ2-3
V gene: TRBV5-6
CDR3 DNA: TGTGCCAGCAGCTCTGCCGGGACCCTTAGCACAGATACGCAGTATTTT
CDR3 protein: CASSSAGTLSTDTQYF

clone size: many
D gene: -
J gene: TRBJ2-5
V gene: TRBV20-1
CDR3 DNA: TGCAGTGCTTCCCCGGGACCTCGGGGAGAGACCCAGTACTTC
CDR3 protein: CSASPGPRGETQYF

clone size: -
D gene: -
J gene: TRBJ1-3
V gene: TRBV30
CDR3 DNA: TGTGCCTCCTTAGGACGGAGGCCCCCTGCCGGAAACACCATATATTTT
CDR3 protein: CASLGRRPPAGNTIYF

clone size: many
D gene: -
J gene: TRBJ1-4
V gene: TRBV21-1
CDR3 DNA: -
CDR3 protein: CASRVGSGTGDEKLFF

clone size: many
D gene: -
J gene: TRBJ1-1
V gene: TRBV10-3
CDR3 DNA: TGTGCCATCAGTGAAACAGGGAATACTGAAGCTTTCTTT
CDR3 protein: CAISETGNTEAFF

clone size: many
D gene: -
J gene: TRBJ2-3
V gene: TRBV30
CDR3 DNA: TGTGCCTGGACCACGGGGCCCAGCACAGATACGCAGTATTTT
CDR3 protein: CAWTTGPSTDTQYF

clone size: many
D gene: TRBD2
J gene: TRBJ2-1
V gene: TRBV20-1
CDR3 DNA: TGCAGTGCTAGAGCCCGAAAATCTAGCGGGAGTACCAATGAGCAGTTCTTC
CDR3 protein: CSARARKSSGSTNEQFF

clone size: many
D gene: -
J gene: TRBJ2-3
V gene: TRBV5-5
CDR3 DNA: TGTGCCAGCAGCTTACGGGCCCTCACAGATACGCAGTATTTT
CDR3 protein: CASSLRALTDTQYF

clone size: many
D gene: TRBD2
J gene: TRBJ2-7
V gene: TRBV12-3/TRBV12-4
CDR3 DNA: TGTGCCAGCAGTTTAGCGGGACTAGCGGCTACCTACGAGCAGTACTTC
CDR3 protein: CASSLAGLAATYEQYF

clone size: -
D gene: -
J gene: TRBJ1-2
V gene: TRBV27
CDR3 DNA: TGTGCCAGCACCCCTGTACGAGGGGGAAACTATGGCTACACCTTC
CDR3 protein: CASTPVRGGNYGYTF